Presented here are 2 T cell receptor beta chains from one specimen sequenced in a study of CD8 T cells in Susac syndrome. With random hexamers, reverse transcription was performed on about 0.45 to 1 ug of RNA. MiXCR, run by TCRdb on the immunoSEQ multiplex PCR reads, gives a single entry per CDR3 protein. The sample yields over 100,000 distinct CDR3 sequences, nearly 95% seen once. Sequencing was performed on CD4+ T cells from PBMCs. Receptors originate from a human donor in good health.

This sequence joins TRBV5-1 and TRBJ2-1, with D perhaps TRBD2 (6 bases). Germline loops: CDR1 SGHRS, CDR2 YFSETQ. V lost 5 bases to trimming and J lost 6 bases, with 9 bases between them. The CDR3 extends over 12 amino acids. CDR3 sequence reads: CASRRDVNEQFF. Written as DNA, the CDR3 is TGCGCCAGCAGGCGGGACGTCAATGAGCAGTTCTTC.

The chain joins TRBV7-2 to TRBJ2-3; 8 bases fit TRBD2. The germline gives CDR1 SGHTA, CDR2 FQGNSA. The CDR3 has 15 amino acids. The J segment lost 0 bases and the V segment lost 6 bases, leaving 5 bases of the junction unmatched. The CDR3 loop reads CASRGLEESTDTQYF. The CDR3 bases are TGTGCCAGCAGGGGACTAGAAGAGAGCACAGATACGCAGTATTTT.